These T cell receptor beta chains were read from a single sample in a study of OX40 agonist ivuxolimab in advanced cancers. TCRdb's table, derived via immunoSEQ multiplex PCR, lists solely in-frame clones and lacks some. The sample lists approximately 76,000 clones, around nine tenths occurring once. The sample here was CD4+ or CD8+ T cells sorted from blood, taken in a trial of the OX40 agonist ivuxolimab. These receptors were taken from an adult with an advanced solid tumor such as melanoma, head and neck, liver or kidney cancer. Both conserved end residues are part of each CDR3. D genes are given only for firm matches. Expanded clones get a size class; other rows say once, few or many, or leave the size out.

>TRBJ2-1|NA|TRBV21-1|NA
TGTGCCAGCAGCACCCTGGGGGGATTCTTCTACAATGAGCAGTTCTTC
CASSTLGGFFYNEQFF
>TRBJ2-4|NA|TRBV11-3|NA
TGTGCCAGCAGCTCCCTGGGGGGCATTCAGTACTTC
CASSSLGGIQYF
>TRBJ2-7|NA|TRBV7-8|few
TGTGCCAGCAGCTTAGCGAAAGAGCTCAAGCAGTACTTC
CASSLAKELKQYF
>TRBJ2-5|NA|TRBV10-3|NA
TGTGCCATCAGTGGGACAGAAGAGACCCAGTACTTC
CAISGTEETQYF
>TRBJ2-6|NA|TRBV6-1|few
TGTGCCAGCCGCGAGAGCTCTGGGGCCAACGTCCTGACTTTC
CASRESSGANVLTF
>TRBJ1-1|TRBD1|TRBV30|NA
TGTGCCTGGAGTCGAGGGGACAGGGAGGGGACTGAAGCTTTCTTT
CAWSRGDREGTEAFF
>TRBJ1-4|NA|TRBV11-1|few
TGTGCCAGCAGCTCCCTGGAACCAGGGGCGGTGGAAAAACTGTTTTTT
CASSSLEPGAVEKLFF
>TRBJ1-2|NA|TRBV15|NA
TGTGCCACCAGCAGAGATCCCAATTCTAACTATGGCTACACCTTC
CATSRDPNSNYGYTF
>TRBJ2-5|NA|TRBV10-3|NA
TGTGCCACCACCCCCATGGGGGGGGCAGGGGAGACCCAGTACTTC
CATTPMGGAGETQYF
>TRBJ2-7|NA|TRBV21-1|NA
TGTGCCAGCAACCCCAGTCCCCTGACTAGCGGCTGTTCCTACGAGCAGTACTTC
CASNPSPLTSGCSYEQYF
>TRBJ1-1|NA|TRBV29-1|NA
TGCAGCGGGCAACGGGTACCGAACACTGAAGCTTTCTTT
CSGQRVPNTEAFF
>TRBJ2-7|NA|TRBV28|NA
TGTGCCAGCAGTTTATTAAGGCAGTTGCAGTACTTC
CASSLLRQLQYF
>TRBJ1-2|NA|TRBV5-5|NA
TGTGCCAGCAGCCCAGCATCCGGGAGAGCCGCTGGCTACACCTTC
CASSPASGRAAGYTF
>TRBJ1-3|NA|TRBV13|once
TGTGCCAGCAGCTTAGCGGCAGGGGCTGGAAACACCATATATTTT
CASSLAAGAGNTIYF
>TRBJ1-4|NA|TRBV28|once
TGTGCCAGCAGTTCCCCAGGCACTAATGAAAAACTGTTTTTT
CASSSPGTNEKLFF
>TRBJ1-2|NA|TRBV13|few
TGTGCCAGCACGAGAGACTATGGCTACACCTTC
CASTRDYGYTF
>TRBJ2-7|TRBD2|TRBV2|NA
TGTGCCAGCACCCCGACTAGCGGGAGCTACGAGCAGTACTTC
CASTPTSGSYEQYF
>TRBJ2-1|NA|TRBV13|NA
TGTGCCAGCAGCTTAGGCCTACAGAGCAATGAGCAGTTCTTC
CASSLGLQSNEQFF
>TRBJ2-7|TRBD2|TRBV7-9|NA
TGTGCCAGCAGCTCTTACAGCGGGAGATACGAGCAGTACTTC
CASSSYSGRYEQYF
>TRBJ1-2|NA|TRBV7-2|NA
TGTGCCAGCAGCTCAGGACCCATTTCTTATAACTTC
CASSSGPISYNF
>TRBJ1-3|NA|TRBV28|NA
TGTGCCAGCACCCCGGGGGGTGCCGGAAACACCATATATTTT
CASTPGGAGNTIYF
>TRBJ1-5|NA|TRBV28|once
TGTGCCAGCAGTTCGACGGGGTTGTGGAGCAATCAGCCCCAGCATTTT
CASSSTGLWSNQPQHF
>TRBJ2-3|NA|TRBV6-1|NA
TGTGCCAGCAGTGAAGAAGATACGCAGTATTTT
CASSEEDTQYF
>TRBJ2-1|TRBD2|TRBV10-2|NA
TGCGCCAGCAGTTCGACTAGCAGCACCTACAATGAGCAGTTCTTC
CASSSTSSTYNEQFF
>TRBJ1-3|NA|TRBV9|few
TGTGCCAGCAGCTTCAGAAGTGGGGACACCATATATTTT
CASSFRSGDTIYF
>TRBJ2-7|TRBD2|TRBV7-2|NA
TGTGCCAGCAGCCCGTCTAGCGGCTACGAGCAGTACTTC
CASSPSSGYEQYF
>TRBJ1-1|NA|TRBV27|NA
TGTGCCAGCAGTTTCCGGCTGAGGCCCGAGCAGAACACTGAAGCTTTCTTT
CASSFRLRPEQNTEAFF
>TRBJ1-4|NA|TRBV28|NA
TGTGCCGGCAGTTTCGTAGGGAGTAATGAAAAACTGTTTTTT
CAGSFVGSNEKLFF
>TRBJ2-5|NA|TRBV7-3|NA
TGTGCCAGCAGCCCCAGCAGCGCCCAAGAGACCCAGTACTTC
CASSPSSAQETQYF
>TRBJ2-2|NA|TRBV7-3|NA
TGTGCCAGCAGCTTTAACACCGGGGAGCTGTTTTTT
CASSFNTGELFF
>TRBJ2-7|TRBD1|TRBV19|NA
TGTGCCACCGGGACAGGACTCCCCGAGCAGTACTTC
CATGTGLPEQYF
>TRBJ2-3|TRBD2|TRBV7-9|NA
TGTGCCAGCAGCTTACTAGCGGGAGGCCAGGGAGATACGCAGTATTTT
CASSLLAGGQGDTQYF
>TRBJ2-7|NA|TRBV21-1|NA
TGTGCCAGCAGCCCTCGACTTACAGGACAGGGAAGGGCCTACGAGCAGTACTTC
CASSPRLTGQGRAYEQYF
>TRBJ1-5|NA|TRBV7-8|NA
TGTGCCAGCAGCTTAGTACCGTCACAGGGCGGTCAGCCCCAGCATTTT
CASSLVPSQGGQPQHF
>TRBJ2-7|NA|TRBV6-1|NA
TGTGCCAGCAGTGAAGCGGTCAGGCACTACGAGCAGTACTTC
CASSEAVRHYEQYF
>TRBJ1-2|TRBD1|TRBV5-1|NA
TGCGCCAGCAGCTCCGGGACAGGGCGATATGACTATGGCTACACCTTC
CASSSGTGRYDYGYTF
>TRBJ2-2|NA|TRBV27|NA
TGTGCCAGCAGTTTCCGGAGTACGAACACCGGGGAGCTGTTTTTT
CASSFRSTNTGELFF
>TRBJ1-6|TRBD1|TRBV19|once
TGTGCCAGTAGGGCTTTCCAGGGGGCTACCAATTCACCCCTCCACTTT
CASRAFQGATNSPLHF
>TRBJ2-7|NA|TRBV2|NA
TGTGCCAGCAGCTCTCCATTCCTCTACTCCTACGAGCAGTACTTC
CASSSPFLYSYEQYF
>TRBJ1-2|NA|TRBV7-2|few
TGTGCCAGCAACCGCCAGGGTGAGGGGGGCTACACCTTC
CASNRQGEGGYTF
>TRBJ1-5|NA|TRBV19|NA
TGTGCCAGTACCGCTGAGGGGTCGGAGCCCCAGCATTTT
CASTAEGSEPQHF
>TRBJ1-2|NA|TRBV5-4|few
TGTGCCAGCAGCTCCGGGAAGGACTATGGCTACACCTTC
CASSSGKDYGYTF
>TRBJ2-1|NA|TRBV19|NA
TGTGCCAGTAGCCCTGGACCGACTAGATGGTCCTACAATGAGCAGTTCTTC
CASSPGPTRWSYNEQFF
>TRBJ2-1|TRBD2|TRBV19|NA
TGTGCCAGTACCCTAGGACTAGCGTCCTCCTACAATGAGCAGTTCTTC
CASTLGLASSYNEQFF
>TRBJ1-1|TRBD1|TRBV6-5|NA
TGTGCCAGCAAACCCGGGACAGGGAACACTGAAGCTTTCTTT
CASKPGTGNTEAFF
>TRBJ2-7|TRBD1|TRBV5-1|NA
TGCGCCAGCAGTTTCCAGACAGGGGGTCGCGAGCAGTACTTC
CASSFQTGGREQYF
>TRBJ2-6|TRBD1|TRBV4-1|NA
TGCGCCAGCAGCCAACGGACGACAGGGAATGCGCCTGGGGCCAACGTCCTGACTTTC
CASSQRTTGNAPGANVLTF
>TRBJ2-5|NA|TRBV18|NA
TGTGCCAGCTCACCTGGGGGTGGAGCATTTTTCGAGACCCAGTACTTC
CASSPGGGAFFETQYF
>TRBJ2-7|TRBD2|TRBV11-2|medium-sized
TGTGCCAGCAGTTTAGTTAGCGGGGGCACCTACGAGCAGTACTTC
CASSLVSGGTYEQYF
>TRBJ1-1|NA|TRBV28|NA
TGTGCCAGCAGCTCTGTCATGAACACTGAAGCTTTCTTT
CASSSVMNTEAFF
>TRBJ2-7|TRBD2|TRBV9|NA
TGTGCCAGCAGCGCTAGCGGACTGGGGTACGAGCAGTACTTC
CASSASGLGYEQYF
>TRBJ1-1|TRBD1|TRBV6-6|NA
TGTGCCAGCAGTTTTCAGGGGGCAGACACTGAAGCTTTCTTT
CASSFQGADTEAFF
>TRBJ1-1|NA|TRBV20-1|NA
TGCAGTGCTAGGGTCCTTGATGCGGCTTTCTTT
CSARVLDAAFF
>TRBJ2-3|NA|TRBV5-6|NA
TGTGCCAGCAGCCTCAGAGAGGCAGATACGCAGTATTTT
CASSLREADTQYF
>TRBJ1-2|TRBD1|TRBV7-2|NA
TGTGCCAGCAGCTTAAACAGGGGGCTCGATGGCTACACCTTC
CASSLNRGLDGYTF
>TRBJ2-7|NA|TRBV18|NA
TGTGCCAGCTCACCGTCCGGGAGCTACGAGCAGTACTTC
CASSPSGSYEQYF
>TRBJ2-5|TRBD2|TRBV5-4|NA
TGTGCCAGCAGCTTGGTGCTAGCGGGCTACCAAGAGACCCAGTACTTC
CASSLVLAGYQETQYF
>TRBJ2-3|TRBD2|TRBV5-4|NA
TGTGCCAGCAGCCTCCGACTAGCGGGCTCAGATACGCAGTATTTT
CASSLRLAGSDTQYF
>TRBJ1-2|NA|TRBV25-1|medium-sized
TGTGCCAGCAGTGAACTCGGACCCACGGAGGGCTACACCTTC
CASSELGPTEGYTF